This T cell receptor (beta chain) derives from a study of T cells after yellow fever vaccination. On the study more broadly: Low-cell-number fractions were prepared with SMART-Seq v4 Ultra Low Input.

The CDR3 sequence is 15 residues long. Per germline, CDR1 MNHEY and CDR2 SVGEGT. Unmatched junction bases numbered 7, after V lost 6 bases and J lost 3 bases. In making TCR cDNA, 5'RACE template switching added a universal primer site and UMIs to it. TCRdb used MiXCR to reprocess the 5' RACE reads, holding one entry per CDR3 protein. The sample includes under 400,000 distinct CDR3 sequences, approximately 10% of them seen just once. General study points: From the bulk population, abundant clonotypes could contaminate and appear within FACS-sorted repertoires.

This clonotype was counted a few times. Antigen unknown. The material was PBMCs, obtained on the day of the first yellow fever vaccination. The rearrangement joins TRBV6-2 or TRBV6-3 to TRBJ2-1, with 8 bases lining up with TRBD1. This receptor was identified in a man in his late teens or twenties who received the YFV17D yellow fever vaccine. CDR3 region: CASSTGGNDYNEQFF. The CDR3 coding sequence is TGTGCCAGCAGCACAGGGGGGAACGACTACAATGAGCAGTTCTTC.